What follows is one T cell receptor beta chain and its context. This entry is derived from a study of blood T cell repertoires in COVID-19. Looking at the study overall: Samples came from the United States, Italy and Spain, spanning acute and convalescent COVID-19. Sample material is recorded as cDNA or gDNA derived from T cells, B-cell-depleted T cells, or PBMCs.

In the authors' workflow: Amplified reference gene primers provided the basis for estimating nucleated cell counts. TCRdb's table, derived via immunoSEQ multiplex PCR, lists solely in-frame clones and lacks some. The V and J calls and the clone size are those of that table, but D and trimming were determined from the DNA. The sample has around 150,000 clones; roughly four fifths are singletons. Germline values: CDR1 WSHSY, CDR2 SAAADI. The CDR3 is 16 amino acids. The V and J ends lost 2 bases and 7 bases respectively, with 17 bases between them. This TCR was sampled from a man aged 55 to 70 with active or convalescent COVID-19. Source material: peripheral blood. The chain couples TRBV10-2 to TRBJ1-4; a possible D gene is TRBD1 (5 bases). CDR3 sequence (DNA): TGCGCCAGCAGTGAGACTCCTTCCCAGGGAGGTGAAAAACTGTTTTTT. Its translation is CASSETPSQGGEKLFF.